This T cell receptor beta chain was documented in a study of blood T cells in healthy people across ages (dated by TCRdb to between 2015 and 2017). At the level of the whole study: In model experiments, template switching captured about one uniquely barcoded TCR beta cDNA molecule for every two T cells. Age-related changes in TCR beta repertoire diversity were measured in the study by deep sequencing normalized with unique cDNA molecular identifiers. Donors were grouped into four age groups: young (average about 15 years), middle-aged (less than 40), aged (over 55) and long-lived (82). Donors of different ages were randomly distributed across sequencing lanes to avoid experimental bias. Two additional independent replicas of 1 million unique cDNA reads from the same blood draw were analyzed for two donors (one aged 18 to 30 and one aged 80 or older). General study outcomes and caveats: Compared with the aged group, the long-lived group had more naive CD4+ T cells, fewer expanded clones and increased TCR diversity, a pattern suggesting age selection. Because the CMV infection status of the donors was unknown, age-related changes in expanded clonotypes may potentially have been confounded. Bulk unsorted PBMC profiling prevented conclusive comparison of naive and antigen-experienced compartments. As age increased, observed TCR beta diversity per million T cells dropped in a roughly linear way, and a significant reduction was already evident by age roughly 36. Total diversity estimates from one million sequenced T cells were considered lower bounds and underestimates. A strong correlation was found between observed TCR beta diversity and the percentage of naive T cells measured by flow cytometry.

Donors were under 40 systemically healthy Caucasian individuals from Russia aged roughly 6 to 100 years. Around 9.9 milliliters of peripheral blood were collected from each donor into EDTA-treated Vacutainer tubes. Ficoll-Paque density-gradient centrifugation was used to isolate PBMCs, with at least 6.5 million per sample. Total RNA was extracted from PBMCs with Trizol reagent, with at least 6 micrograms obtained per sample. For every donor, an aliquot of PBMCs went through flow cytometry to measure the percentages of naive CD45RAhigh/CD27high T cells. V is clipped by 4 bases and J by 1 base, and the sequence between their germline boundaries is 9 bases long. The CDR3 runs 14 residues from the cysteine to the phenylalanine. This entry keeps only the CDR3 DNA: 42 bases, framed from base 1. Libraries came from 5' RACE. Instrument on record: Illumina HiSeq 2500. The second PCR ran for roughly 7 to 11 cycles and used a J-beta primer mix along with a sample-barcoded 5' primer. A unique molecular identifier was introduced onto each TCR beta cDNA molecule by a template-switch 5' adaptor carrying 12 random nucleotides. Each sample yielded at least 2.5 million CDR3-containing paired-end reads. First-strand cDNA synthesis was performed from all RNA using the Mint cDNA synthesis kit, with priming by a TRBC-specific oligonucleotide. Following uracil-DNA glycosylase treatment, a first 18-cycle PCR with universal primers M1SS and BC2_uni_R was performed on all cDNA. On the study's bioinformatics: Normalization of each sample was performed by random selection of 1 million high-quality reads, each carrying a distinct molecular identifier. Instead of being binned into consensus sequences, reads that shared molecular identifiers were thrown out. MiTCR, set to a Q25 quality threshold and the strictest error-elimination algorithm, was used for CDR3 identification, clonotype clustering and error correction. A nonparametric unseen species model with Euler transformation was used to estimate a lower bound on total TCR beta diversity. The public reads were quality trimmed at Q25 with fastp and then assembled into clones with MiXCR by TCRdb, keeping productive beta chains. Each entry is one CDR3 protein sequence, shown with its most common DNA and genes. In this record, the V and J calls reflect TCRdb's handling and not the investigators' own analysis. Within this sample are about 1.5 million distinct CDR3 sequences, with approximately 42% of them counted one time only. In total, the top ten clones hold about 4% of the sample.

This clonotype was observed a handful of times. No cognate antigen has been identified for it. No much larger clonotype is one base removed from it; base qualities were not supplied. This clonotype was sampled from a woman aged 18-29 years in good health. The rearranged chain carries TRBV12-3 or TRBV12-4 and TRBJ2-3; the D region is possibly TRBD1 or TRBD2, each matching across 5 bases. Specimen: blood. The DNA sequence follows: TGTGCCAGCAGTTGGGACGGACGCACAGATACGCAGTATTTT. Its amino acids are CASSWDGRTDTQYF.